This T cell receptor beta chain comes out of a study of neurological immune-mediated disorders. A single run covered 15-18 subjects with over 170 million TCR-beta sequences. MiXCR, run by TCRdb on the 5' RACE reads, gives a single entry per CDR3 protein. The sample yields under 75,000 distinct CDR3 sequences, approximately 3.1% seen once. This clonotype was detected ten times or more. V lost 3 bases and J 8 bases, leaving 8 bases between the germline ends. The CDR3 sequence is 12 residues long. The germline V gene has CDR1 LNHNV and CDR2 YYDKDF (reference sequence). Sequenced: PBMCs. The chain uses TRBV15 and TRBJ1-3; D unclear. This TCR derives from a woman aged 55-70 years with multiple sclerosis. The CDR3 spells CATSSLSDTIYF. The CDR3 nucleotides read TGTGCCACCAGCAGCCTTTCGGACACCATATATTTT.